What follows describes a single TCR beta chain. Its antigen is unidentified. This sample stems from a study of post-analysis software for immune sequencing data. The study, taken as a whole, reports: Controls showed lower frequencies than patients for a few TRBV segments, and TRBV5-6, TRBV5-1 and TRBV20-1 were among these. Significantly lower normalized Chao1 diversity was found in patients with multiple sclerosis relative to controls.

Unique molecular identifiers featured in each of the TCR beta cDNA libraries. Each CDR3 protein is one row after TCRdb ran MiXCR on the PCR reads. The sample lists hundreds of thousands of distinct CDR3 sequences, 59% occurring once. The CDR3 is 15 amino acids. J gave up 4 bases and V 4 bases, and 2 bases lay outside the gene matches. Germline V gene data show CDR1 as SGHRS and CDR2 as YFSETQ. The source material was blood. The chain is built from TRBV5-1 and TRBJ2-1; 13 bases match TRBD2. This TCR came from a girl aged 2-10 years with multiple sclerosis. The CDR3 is CASSLTSGRYNEQFF. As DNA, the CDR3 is TGCGCCAGCAGCCTGACTAGCGGGAGGTACAATGAGCAGTTCTTC.